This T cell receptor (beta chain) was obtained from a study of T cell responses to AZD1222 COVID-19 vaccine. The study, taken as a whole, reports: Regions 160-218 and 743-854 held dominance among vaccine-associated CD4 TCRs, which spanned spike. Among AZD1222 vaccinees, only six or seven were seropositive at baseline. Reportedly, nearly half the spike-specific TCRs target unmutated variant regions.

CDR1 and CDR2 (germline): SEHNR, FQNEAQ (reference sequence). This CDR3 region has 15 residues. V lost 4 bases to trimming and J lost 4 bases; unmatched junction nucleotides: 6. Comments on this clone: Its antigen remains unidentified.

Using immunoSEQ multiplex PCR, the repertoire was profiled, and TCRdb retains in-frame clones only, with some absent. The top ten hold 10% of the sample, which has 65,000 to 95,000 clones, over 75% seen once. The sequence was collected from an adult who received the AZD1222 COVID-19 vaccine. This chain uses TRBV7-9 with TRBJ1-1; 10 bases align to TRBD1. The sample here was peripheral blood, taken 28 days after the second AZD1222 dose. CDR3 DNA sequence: TGTGCCAGCAGCTGGGGGGACAGGGGAGTCACTGAAGCTTTCTTT. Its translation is CASSWGDRGVTEAFF.